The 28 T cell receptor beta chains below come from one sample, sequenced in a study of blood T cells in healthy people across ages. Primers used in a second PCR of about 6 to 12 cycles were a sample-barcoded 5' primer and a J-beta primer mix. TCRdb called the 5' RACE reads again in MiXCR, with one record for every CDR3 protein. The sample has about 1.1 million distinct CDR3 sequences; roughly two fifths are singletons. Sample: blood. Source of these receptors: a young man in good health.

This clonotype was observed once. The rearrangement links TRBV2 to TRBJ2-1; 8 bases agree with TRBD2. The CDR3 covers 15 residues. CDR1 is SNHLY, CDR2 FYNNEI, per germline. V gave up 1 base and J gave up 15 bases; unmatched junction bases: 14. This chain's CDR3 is CASSEEVGSGGPGFF. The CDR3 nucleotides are TGTGCCAGCAGTGAAGAAGTAGGAAGCGGGGGCCCCGGGTTCTTC.

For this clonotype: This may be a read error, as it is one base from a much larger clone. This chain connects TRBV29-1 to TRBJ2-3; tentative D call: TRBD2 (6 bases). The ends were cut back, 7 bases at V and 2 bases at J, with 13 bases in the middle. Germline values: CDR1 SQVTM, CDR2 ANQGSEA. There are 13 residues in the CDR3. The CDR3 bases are TGCAGCGGGGGAGGACGGTACACAGATACGCAGTATTTT. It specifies CSGGGRYTDTQYF.

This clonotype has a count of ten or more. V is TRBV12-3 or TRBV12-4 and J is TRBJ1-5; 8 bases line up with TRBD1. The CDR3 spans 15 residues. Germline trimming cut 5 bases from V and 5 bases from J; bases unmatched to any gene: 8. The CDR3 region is CASSAWTGLDQPQHF. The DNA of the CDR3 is TGTGCCAGCAGTGCTTGGACAGGGTTGGATCAGCCCCAGCATTTT.

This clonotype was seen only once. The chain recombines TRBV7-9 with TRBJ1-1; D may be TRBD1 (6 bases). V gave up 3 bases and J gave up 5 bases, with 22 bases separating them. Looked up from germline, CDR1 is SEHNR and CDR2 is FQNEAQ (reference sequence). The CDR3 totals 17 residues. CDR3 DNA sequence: TGTGCCAGCAGCTTTGCCGGGACACCAAGGGGACGAACTGAAGCTTTCTTT. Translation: CASSFAGTPRGRTEAFF.

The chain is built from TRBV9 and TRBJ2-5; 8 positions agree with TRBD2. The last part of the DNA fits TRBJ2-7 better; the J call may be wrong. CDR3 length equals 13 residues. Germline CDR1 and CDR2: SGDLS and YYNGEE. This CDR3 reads CASSNGGAYEQYF. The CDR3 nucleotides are TGTGCCAGCAGCAACGGGGGGGCGTACGAGCAGTACTTC.

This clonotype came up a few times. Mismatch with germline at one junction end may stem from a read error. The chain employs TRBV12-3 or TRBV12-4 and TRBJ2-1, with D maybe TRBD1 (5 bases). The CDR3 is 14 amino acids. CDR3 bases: TGTGCCAGCGGTTTATCGACAGCCAGGCGGGAGCAGTTCTTC. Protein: CASGLSTARREQFF.

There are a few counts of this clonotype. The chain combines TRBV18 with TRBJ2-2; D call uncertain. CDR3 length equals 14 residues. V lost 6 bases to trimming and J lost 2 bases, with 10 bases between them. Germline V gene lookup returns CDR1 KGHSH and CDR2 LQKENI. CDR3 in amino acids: CASSQAYNTGELFF. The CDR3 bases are TGTGCCAGCTCCCAAGCCTACAACACCGGGGAGCTGTTTTTT.

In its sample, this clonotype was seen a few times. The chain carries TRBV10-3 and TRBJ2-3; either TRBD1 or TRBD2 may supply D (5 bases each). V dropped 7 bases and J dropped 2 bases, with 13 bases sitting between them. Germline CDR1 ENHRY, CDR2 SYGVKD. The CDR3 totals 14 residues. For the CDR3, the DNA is TGTGCCATCATGGGGACCCTACCCACAGATACGCAGTATTTT. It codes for CAIMGTLPTDTQYF.

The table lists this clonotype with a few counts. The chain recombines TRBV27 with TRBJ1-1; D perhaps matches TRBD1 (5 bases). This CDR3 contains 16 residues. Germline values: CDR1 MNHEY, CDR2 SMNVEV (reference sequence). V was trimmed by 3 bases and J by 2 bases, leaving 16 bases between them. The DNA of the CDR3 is TGTGCCAGCAGTTTGGCTTGGGACCGGATAAACACTGAAGCTTTCTTT. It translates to CASSLAWDRINTEAFF.

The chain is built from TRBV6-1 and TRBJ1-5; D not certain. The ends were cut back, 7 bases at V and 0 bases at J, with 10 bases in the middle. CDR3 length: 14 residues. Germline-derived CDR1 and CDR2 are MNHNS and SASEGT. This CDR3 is CASTGFSSNQPQHF. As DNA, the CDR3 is TGTGCCAGCACAGGTTTTTCTAGCAATCAGCCCCAGCATTTT.

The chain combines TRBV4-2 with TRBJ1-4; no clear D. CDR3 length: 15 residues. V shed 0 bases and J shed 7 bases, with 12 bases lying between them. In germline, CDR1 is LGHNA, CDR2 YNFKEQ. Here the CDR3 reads CASSQDTQVSEKLFF. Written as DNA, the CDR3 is TGTGCCAGCAGCCAAGATACACAAGTAAGTGAAAAACTGTTTTTT.

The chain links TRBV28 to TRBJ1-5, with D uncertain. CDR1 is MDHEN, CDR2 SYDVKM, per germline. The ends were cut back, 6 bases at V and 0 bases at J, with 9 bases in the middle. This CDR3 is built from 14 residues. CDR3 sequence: CASSPWNSNQPQHF. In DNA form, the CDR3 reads TGTGCCAGCAGCCCGTGGAATAGCAATCAGCCCCAGCATTTT.

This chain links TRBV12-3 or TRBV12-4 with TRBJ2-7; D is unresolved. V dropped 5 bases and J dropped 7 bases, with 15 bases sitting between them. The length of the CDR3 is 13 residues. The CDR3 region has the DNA TGTGCCAGCAGTCATGGGCAGATCGGTGAGCAGTACTTC. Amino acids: CASSHGQIGEQYF.

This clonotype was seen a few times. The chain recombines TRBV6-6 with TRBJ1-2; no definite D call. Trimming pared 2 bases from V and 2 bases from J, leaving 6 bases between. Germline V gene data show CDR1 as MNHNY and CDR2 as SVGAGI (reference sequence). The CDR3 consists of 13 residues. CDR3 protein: CASSYTLNYGYTF. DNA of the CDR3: TGTGCCAGCAGTTACACTTTGAACTATGGCTACACCTTC.

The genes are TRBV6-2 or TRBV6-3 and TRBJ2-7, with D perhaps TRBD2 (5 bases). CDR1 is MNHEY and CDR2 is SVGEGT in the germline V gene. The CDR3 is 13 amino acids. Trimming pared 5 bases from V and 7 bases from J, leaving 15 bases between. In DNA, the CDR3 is TGTGCCAGCAGTCCGGCAGGACTTGGGGAGCAGTACTTC. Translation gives CASSPAGLGEQYF.

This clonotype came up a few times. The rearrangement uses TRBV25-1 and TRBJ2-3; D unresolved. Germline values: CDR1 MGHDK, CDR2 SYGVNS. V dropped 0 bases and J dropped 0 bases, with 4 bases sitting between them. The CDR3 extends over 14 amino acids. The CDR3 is CASSEYTSTDTQYF. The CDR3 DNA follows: TGTGCCAGCAGTGAATATACCAGCACAGATACGCAGTATTTT.

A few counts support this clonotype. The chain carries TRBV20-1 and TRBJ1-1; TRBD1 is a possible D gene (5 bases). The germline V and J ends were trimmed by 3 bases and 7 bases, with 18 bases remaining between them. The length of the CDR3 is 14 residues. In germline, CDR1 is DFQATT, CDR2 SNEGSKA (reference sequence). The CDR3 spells CSASGDRGGGEAFF. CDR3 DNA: TGCAGTGCTAGCGGGGACCGTGGCGGGGGTGAAGCTTTCTTT.

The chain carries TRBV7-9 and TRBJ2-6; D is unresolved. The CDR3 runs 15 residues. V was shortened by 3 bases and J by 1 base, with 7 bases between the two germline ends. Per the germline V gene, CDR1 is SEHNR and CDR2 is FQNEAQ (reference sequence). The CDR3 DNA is TGTGCCAGCAGCTTCTCGGAATCTGGGGCCAACGTCCTGACTTTC. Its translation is CASSFSESGANVLTF.

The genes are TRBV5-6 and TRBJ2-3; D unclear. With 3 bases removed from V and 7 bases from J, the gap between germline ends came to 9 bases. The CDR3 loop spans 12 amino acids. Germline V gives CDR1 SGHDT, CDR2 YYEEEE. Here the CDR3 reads CASSSIVNTQYF. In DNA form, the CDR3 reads TGTGCCAGCAGCTCGATAGTGAATACGCAGTATTTT.

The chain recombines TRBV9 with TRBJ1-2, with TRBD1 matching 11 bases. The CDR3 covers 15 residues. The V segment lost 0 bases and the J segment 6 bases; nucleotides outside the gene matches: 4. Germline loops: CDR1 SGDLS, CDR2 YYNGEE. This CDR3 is CASSVEDRGRHGYTF. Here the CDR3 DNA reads TGTGCCAGCAGCGTAGAGGACAGGGGGCGTCATGGCTACACCTTC.

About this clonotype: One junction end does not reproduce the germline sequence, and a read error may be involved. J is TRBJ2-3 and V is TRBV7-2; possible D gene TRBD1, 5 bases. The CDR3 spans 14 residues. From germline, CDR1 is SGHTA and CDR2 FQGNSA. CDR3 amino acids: CASSLGPATGTQYF. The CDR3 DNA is TGTGCCAGCAGCTTAGGGCCAGCTACAGGTACGCAGTATTTT.

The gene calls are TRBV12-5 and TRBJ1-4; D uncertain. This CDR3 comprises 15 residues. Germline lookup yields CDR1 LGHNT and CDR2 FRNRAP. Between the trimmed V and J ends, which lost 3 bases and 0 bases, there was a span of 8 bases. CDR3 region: CASGLGRATNEKLFF. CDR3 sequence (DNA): TGTGCTAGTGGTTTAGGACGGGCAACTAATGAAAAACTGTTTTTT.

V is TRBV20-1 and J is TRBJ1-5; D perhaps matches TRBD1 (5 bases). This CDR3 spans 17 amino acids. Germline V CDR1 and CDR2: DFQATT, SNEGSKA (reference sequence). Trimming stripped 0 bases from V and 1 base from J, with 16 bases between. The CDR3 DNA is TGCAGTGCTAGAGATTCGAGGGGTATGTGGAGCAATCAGCCCCAGCATTTT. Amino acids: CSARDSRGMWSNQPQHF.

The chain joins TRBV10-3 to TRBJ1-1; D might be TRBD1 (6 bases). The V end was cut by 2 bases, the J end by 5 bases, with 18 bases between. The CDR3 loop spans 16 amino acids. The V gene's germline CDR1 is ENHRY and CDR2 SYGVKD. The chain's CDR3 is CAISEGQGNMWTEAFF. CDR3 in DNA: TGTGCCATCAGTGAGGGGCAGGGGAATATGTGGACTGAAGCTTTCTTT.

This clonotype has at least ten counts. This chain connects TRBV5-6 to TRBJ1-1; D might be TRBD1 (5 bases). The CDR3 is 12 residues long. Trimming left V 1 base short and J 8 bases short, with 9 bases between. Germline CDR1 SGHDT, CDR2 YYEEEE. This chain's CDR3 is CASSLRAGEAFF. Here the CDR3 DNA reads TGTGCCAGCAGCTTGCGGGCAGGGGAAGCTTTCTTT.

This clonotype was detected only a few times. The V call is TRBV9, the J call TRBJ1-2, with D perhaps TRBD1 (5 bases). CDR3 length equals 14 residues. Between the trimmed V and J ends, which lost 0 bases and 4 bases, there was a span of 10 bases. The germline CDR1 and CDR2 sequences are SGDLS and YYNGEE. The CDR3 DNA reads TGTGCCAGCAGCGTAGAGTCAGGGCGCTATGGCTACACCTTC. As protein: CASSVESGRYGYTF.

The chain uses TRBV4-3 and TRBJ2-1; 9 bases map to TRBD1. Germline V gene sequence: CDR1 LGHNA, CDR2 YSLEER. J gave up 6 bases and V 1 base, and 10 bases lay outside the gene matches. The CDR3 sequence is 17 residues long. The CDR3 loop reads CASSQGTGQGLSNEQFF. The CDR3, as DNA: TGCGCCAGCAGCCAAGGGACGGGACAGGGCCTAAGCAATGAGCAGTTCTTC.

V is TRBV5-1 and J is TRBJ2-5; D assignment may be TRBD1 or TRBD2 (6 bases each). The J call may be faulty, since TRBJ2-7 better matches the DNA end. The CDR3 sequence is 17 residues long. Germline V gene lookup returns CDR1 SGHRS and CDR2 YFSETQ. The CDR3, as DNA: TGCGCCAGCAGCGCAGGTGGCGGGACAAAAAGACCCTACGAGCAGTACTTC. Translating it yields CASSAGGGTKRPYEQYF.